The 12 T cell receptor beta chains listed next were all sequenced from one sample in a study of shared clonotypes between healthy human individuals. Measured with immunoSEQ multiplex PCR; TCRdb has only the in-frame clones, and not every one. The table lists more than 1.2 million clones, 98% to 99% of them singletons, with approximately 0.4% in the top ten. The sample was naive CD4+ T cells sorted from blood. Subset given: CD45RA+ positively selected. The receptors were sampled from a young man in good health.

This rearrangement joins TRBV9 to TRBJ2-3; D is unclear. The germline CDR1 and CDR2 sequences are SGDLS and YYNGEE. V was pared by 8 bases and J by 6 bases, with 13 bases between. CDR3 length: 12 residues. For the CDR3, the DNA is TGTGCCAGTTCGAAAACAGAGGATACGCAGTATTTT. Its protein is CASSKTEDTQYF.

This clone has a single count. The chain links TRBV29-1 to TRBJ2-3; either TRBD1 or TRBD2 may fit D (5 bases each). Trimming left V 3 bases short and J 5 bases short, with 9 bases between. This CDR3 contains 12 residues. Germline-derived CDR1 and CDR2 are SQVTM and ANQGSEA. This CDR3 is CSVDGGEDTQYF. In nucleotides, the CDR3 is TGCAGCGTTGATGGGGGTGAAGATACGCAGTATTTT.

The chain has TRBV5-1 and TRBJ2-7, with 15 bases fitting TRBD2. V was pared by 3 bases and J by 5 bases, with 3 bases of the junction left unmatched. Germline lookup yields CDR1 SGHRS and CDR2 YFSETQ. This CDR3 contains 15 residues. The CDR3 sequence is CASSSGLAGGDEQYF. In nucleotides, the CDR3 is TGCGCCAGCAGCTCGGGACTAGCGGGAGGTGACGAGCAGTACTTC.

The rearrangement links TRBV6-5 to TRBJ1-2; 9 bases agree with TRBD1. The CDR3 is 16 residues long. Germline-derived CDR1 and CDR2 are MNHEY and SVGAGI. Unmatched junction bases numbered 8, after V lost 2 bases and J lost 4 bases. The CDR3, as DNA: TGTGCCAGCAGTTACACCGGGACAGGGCTTGTCTATGGCTACACCTTC. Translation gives CASSYTGTGLVYGYTF.

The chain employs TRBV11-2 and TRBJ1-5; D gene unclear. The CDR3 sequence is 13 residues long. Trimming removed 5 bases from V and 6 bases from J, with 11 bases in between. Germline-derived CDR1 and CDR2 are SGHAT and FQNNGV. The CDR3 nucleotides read TGTGCCAGCAGCGTCCAACGGGGTCAGCCCCAGCATTTT. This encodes CASSVQRGQPQHF. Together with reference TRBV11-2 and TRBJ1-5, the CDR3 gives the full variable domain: EAGVAQSPRYKIIEKRQSVAFWCNPISGHATLYWYQQILGQGPKLLIQFQNNGVVDDSQLPKDRFSAERLKGVDSTLKIQPAKLEDSAVYLCASSVQRGQPQHFGDGTRLSIL.

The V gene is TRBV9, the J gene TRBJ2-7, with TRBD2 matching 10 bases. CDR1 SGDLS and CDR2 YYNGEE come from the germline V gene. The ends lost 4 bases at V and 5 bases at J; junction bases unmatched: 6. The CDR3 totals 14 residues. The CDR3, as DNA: TGTGCCAGCAGCCCCGCCCTAGCGGGAGACGAGCAGTACTTC. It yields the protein CASSPALAGDEQYF.

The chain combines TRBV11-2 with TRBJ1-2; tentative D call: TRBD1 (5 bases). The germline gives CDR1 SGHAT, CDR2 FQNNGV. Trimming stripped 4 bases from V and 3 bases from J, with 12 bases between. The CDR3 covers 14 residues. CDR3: CASSSPRQYYGYTF. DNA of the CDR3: TGTGCCAGCAGCTCACCACGACAGTACTATGGCTACACCTTC.

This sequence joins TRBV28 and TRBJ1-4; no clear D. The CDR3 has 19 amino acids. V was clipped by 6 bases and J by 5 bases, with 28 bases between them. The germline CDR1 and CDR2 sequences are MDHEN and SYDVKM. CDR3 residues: CASSTPLRREGNQNEKLFF. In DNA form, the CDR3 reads TGTGCCAGCAGCACACCCTTAAGGCGGGAAGGGAACCAAAATGAAAAACTGTTTTTT.

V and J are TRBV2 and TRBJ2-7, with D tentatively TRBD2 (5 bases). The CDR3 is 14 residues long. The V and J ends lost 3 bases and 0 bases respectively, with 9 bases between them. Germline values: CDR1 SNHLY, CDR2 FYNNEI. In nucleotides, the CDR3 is TGTGCCAGCAGTGAGGTACTAGTCTCCTACGAGCAGTACTTC. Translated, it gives CASSEVLVSYEQYF.

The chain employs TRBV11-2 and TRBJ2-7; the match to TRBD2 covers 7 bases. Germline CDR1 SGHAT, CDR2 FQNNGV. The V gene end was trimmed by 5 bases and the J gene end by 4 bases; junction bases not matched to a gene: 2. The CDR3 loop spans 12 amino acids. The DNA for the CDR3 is TGTGCCAGCAGCGCACTAGCGTACGAGCAGTACTTC. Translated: CASSALAYEQYF.

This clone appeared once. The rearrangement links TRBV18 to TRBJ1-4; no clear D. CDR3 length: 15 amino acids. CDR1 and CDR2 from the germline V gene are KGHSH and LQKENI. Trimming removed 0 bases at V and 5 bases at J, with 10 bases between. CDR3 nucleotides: TGTGCCAGCTCACCACCGTCAGGAAAAAATGAAAAACTGTTTTTT. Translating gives CASSPPSGKNEKLFF. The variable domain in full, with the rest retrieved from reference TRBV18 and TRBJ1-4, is NAGVMQNPRHLVRRRGQEARLRCSPMKGHSHVYWYRQLPEEGLKFMVYLQKENIIDESGMPKERFSAEFPKEGPSILRIQQVVRGDSAAYFCASSPPSGKNEKLFFGSGTQLSVL.

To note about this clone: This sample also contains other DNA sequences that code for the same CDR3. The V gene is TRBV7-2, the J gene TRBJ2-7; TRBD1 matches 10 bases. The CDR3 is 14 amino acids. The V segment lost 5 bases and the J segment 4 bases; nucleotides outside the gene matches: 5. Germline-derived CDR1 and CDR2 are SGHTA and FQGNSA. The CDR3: CASSLRDRGYEQYF. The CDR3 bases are TGTGCCAGCAGCCTCCGGGACAGGGGTTACGAGCAGTACTTC. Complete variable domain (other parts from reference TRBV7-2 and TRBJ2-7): GAGVSQSPSNKVTEKGKDVELRCDPISGHTALYWYRQSLGQGLEFLIYFQGNSAPDKSGLPSDRFSAERTGGSVSTLTIQRTQQEDSAVYLCASSLRDRGYEQYFGPGTRLTVT.